This T cell receptor (beta chain) was identified during a study of graft-versus-host responses after intestinal transplantation. Plates contained around 200,000 CFSE-labeled responder cells and around 200,000 irradiated, violet-dye-labeled stimulator cells. Note on this clone: The junction departs from the called germline gene at one end, perhaps through a read error.

Germline V gene data show CDR1 as SEHNR and CDR2 as FQNEAQ (reference sequence). This CDR3 contains 13 residues. This table comes from immunoSEQ multiplex PCR, and its TCRdb copy is limited to in-frame clones, with some not included. The data show several thousand clones, with 30% to 35% seen just once and 6.2% held by the top ten. The sample consisted of alloreactive CD4+ T cells from a mixed lymphocyte reaction culture, taken before transplantation. Subset: CFSE-low proliferating T cells sorted from approximately six-day pre-transplant mixed lymphocyte reaction (GvH or HvG direction). This TCR derives from a human patient who was an organ donor for intestinal transplantation. The rearrangement joins TRBV7-9 to TRBJ1-1; no clear D. CDR3 coding DNA: TGTGGCAGCAGTAAAGGAATGAACACTGAAGCTTTCTTT. Translating it yields CGSSKGMNTEAFF.